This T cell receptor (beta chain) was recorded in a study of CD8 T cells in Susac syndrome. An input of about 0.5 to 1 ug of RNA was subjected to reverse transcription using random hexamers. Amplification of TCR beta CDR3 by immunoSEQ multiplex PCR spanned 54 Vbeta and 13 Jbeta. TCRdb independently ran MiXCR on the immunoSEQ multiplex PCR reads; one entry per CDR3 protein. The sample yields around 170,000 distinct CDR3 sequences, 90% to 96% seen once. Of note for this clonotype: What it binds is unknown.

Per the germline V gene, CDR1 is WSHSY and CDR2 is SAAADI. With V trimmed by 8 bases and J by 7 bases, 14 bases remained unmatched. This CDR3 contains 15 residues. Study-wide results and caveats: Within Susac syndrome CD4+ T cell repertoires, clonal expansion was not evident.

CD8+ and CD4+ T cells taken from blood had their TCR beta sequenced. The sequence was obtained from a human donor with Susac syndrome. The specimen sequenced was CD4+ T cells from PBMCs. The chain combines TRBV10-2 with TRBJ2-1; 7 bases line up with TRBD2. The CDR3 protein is CASHERGGFRNEQFF. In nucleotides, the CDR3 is TGCGCCAGCCATGAGCGGGGTGGATTTAGGAATGAGCAGTTCTTC.